This record covers a single TCR beta chain. Per the original methods: Counts of nucleated cells, estimated from reference gene primer amplification, were obtained. Repertoires were generated with immunoSEQ multiplex PCR, while TCRdb's copy carries only in-frame clones and drops some. V, J and clone size are taken as reported in that table, and D and trimming were inferred from the DNA itself. The sample carries 110,000 to 150,000 clones, 85% to 90% recorded once. This CDR3 is built from 15 residues. V gave up 4 bases and J gave up 1 base; unmatched junction bases: 8. The germline CDR1 and CDR2 sequences are GTSNPN and SVGIG (reference sequence). This sample is part of a study of blood T cell repertoires in COVID-19. Study-wide context: Samples of COVID-19 (acute and convalescent) were obtained from the United States, Italy and Spain. PBMCs, B-cell-depleted T cells, or T cells were the source of the cDNA or gDNA that made up the material.

The sample comprised peripheral blood. This TCR derives from a woman aged 60-75 years with active COVID-19. V usage is TRBV30 and J usage is TRBJ1-1, with TRBD1 identical over 8 bases. The CDR3 protein is CAWTRDRPQNTEAFF. CDR3 DNA: TGTGCCTGGACTAGGGACAGGCCGCAGAACACTGAAGCTTTCTTT.